This T cell receptor (beta chain) was recorded in a study of T cell changes during pregnancy in multiple sclerosis. Repertoires were generated with immunoSEQ multiplex PCR, while TCRdb's copy carries only in-frame clones and drops some. The sample includes some 46,000 clones, about 94% of them seen just once. Germline V CDR1 and CDR2: SGHAT, FQNNGV. With 5 bases removed from V and 1 base from J, the gap between germline ends came to 13 bases. The CDR3 runs 15 residues. This receptor was taken from a female donor with multiple sclerosis, enrolled in a pregnancy study. The sample was CD4+ T cells from peripheral blood mononuclear cells, taken after pregnancy. This chain links TRBV11-2 with TRBJ2-3; D perhaps matches TRBD1 (6 bases). CDR3 residues: CASSSRDIGTDTQYF. The CDR3 DNA reads as TGTGCCAGCAGCAGCCGGGACATTGGCACAGATACGCAGTATTTT.